The clone carrying this T cell receptor beta chain was detected ten times or more. Antigen unknown. Aged 18 to 65, the patients had hyperthyroidism that was newly diagnosed and had lasted under 2 months. Amplified TCR beta CDR3 regions derived from RNA transcripts. HTBI primers were the set used in a first-round RT-PCR of the TCR CDR3. Each CDR3 protein gets one entry after TCRdb re-called the multiplex PCR reads with MiXCR. This table has about 620,000 distinct CDR3 sequences, 16% appearing once. The data are from a study of T cells in Graves' hyperthyroidism and ophthalmopathy. Broader study findings: Blood also held most thyroid clonotypes expanded beyond 0.001. Ophthalmopathy, as predicted by the model, came a median approximately 6.5 months after the prediction. Ophthalmopathy and stable hyperthyroidism were told apart by a 13 V-J model.

This CDR3 has 18 amino acids. Trimming took 4 bases from V and 4 from J; bases not matched to a gene: 18. The germline CDR1 and CDR2 sequences are SGHRS and YFSETQ. The receptor was derived from a woman in her twenties or thirties with Graves' hyperthyroidism. Sequences were obtained from blood. The rearrangement uses TRBV5-1 and TRBJ1-1; 8 positions agree with TRBD1. The CDR3 region has the DNA TGCGCCAGCAGCCCTGGGGCAGGGGGCGCTTATGTTAGCACTGAAGCTTTCTTT. This translates into CASSPGAGGAYVSTEAFF.